Listed here are 30 T cell receptor beta chains from one sample, sequenced in a study of persistence of HIV-infected CD4 T cells. The libraries were made with immunoSEQ version 4 in survey mode. Clones were sequenced by immunoSEQ multiplex PCR, and TCRdb holds only the in-frame ones, with some missing. The table records tens of thousands of clones, approximately 80% of them present only once. What these receptors recognize is not known. Stimulation used approximately 9.1 ug/mL lysate from CMV-infected fibroblasts. CD40L-negative CD69-negative CD45RO-high memory CD4+ T cells were sorted as populations depleted of antigen-responding cells. The specimen comprised CD4+ T cells sorted from PBMCs after approximately 20-hour stimulation, sampled from a patient who received antiretroviral therapy. The receptor set was obtained from an adult woman with HIV who was CMV-seropositive.

Relative to its sample, this clone is medium-sized. The CDR3 protein is CAWSADRRGGYTF. The DNA of the CDR3 is TGTGCCTGGAGTGCAGATCGACGGGGAGGCTACACCTTC. The genes are TRBV30 and TRBJ1-2; the D is unclear. This CDR3 has 13 residues. Trimming removed 1 base from V and 8 bases from J, with 14 bases in between. Germline V gene sequence: CDR1 GTSNPN, CDR2 SVGIG (reference sequence).

In DNA, the CDR3 is TGTGCCAGTAGTCAGGACATACTGTCTGGGGCCAACGTCCTGACTTTC. Amino acids: CASSQDILSGANVLTF. The V call is TRBV19, the J call TRBJ2-6; D is possibly TRBD1 (5 bases). This CDR3 comprises 16 residues. V was shortened by 5 bases and J by 1 base, with 12 bases between the two germline ends. CDR1 is LNHDA and CDR2 is SQIVND in the germline V gene (reference sequence).

Note on this clone: Its ends do not fully match the called genes, so a read error is possible. The rearrangement links TRBV7-7 to TRBJ2-7; D is perhaps TRBD1 (6 bases). CDR3 length: 16 amino acids. Germline values: CDR1 SSHAT, CDR2 FNYEAQ (reference sequence). Here the CDR3 DNA reads TGTGCTAGCAGCTTAGGACCGGACAGCTCGACCTACGAGCAGTACTTC. Encoded protein: CASSLGPDSSTYEQYF. Filled out from reference TRBV7-7 and TRBJ2-7, the complete variable domain reads GAGVSQSPRYKVTKRGQDVTLRCDPISSHATLYWYQQALGQGPEFLTYFNYEAQPDKSGLPSDRFSAERPEGSISTLTIQRTEQRDSAMYRCASSLGPDSSTYEQYFGPGTRLTVT.

The V call is TRBV5-6, the J call TRBJ1-2; 7 nucleotides align to TRBD1. V trimming: 3 bases; J trimming: 7 bases; junction bases outside the gene matches: 9. CDR3 length equals 14 residues. Germline CDR1 is SGHDT and CDR2 is YYEEEE. The CDR3 sequence: CASSYLQGHGGYTF. In DNA, the CDR3 is TGTGCCAGCAGCTACCTACAGGGGCACGGTGGCTACACCTTC.

The CDR3 spells CASSLQANTGELFF. The CDR3 coding sequence is TGTGCCAGTAGTCTGCAGGCGAACACCGGGGAGCTGTTTTTT. V usage is TRBV19 and J usage is TRBJ2-2; D not resolved. Germline CDR1 is LNHDA and CDR2 is SQIVND (reference sequence). The CDR3 totals 14 residues. Trimming took off 5 bases at V and 0 bases at J, with 7 bases between the two ends.

V gene TRBV19 combines with J gene TRBJ2-3, with D perhaps matching TRBD1 (6 bases). The V gene's germline CDR1 is LNHDA and CDR2 SQIVND (reference sequence). V lost 3 bases and J lost 0, with 16 bases in between. This CDR3 comprises 17 residues. The CDR3 here is CASSIGTRGASTDTQYF. For the CDR3, the DNA is TGTGCCAGTAGTATTGGGACCAGGGGCGCTAGCACAGATACGCAGTATTTT.

The chain couples TRBV30 to TRBJ1-4; D uncertain. Trimming took off 5 bases at V and 5 bases at J, with 9 bases between the two ends. CDR3 size: 12 residues. In germline, CDR1 is GTSNPN, CDR2 SVGIG (reference sequence). The CDR3 coding sequence is TGTGCCTGGGGACGGCAGAATGAAAAACTGTTTTTT. Translating gives CAWGRQNEKLFF.

The chain couples TRBV20-1 to TRBJ2-1, with D possibly matching TRBD2 (6 bases). The CDR3 is made up of 11 amino acids. CDR1 and CDR2 (germline): DFQATT, SNEGSKA (reference sequence). V was clipped by 6 bases and J by 8 bases, with 11 bases between them. CDR3 residues: CSAERAHEQFF. The CDR3 DNA reads as TGCAGTGCCGAGCGGGCCCATGAGCAGTTCTTC.

This chain uses TRBV3-1 (or the pseudogene TRBV3-2) with TRBJ1-2; 7 bases match TRBD1. Germline V gives CDR1 LGHDT, CDR2 YNNKEL (reference sequence). The ends lost 3 bases at V and 2 bases at J; junction bases unmatched: 3. The CDR3 totals 14 residues. The CDR3 is CASSQPGQNYGYTF. The CDR3 nucleotides read TGTGCCAGCAGCCAGCCGGGACAGAACTATGGCTACACCTTC.

The chain has TRBV7-9 and TRBJ1-2, with 7 bases that match TRBD1. This CDR3 comprises 13 residues. Germline V gene lookup returns CDR1 SEHNR and CDR2 FQNEAQ (reference sequence). J was trimmed by 5 bases and V by 5 bases; bases with no gene match: 5. The CDR3: CASSQGQAYGYTF. The DNA of the CDR3 is TGTGCCAGCAGCCAAGGACAGGCTTATGGCTACACCTTC.

This chain uses TRBV5-1 with TRBJ2-7; D uncertain. Germline V gene data show CDR1 as SGHRS and CDR2 as YFSETQ. The CDR3 length is 12 residues. V was clipped by 4 bases and J by 3 bases, with 8 bases between them. As DNA, the CDR3 is TGCGCCAGCAGCGATGGGTACTACGAGCAGTACTTC. Its protein is CASSDGYYEQYF.

V and J are TRBV19 and TRBJ1-2, with a tentative D call TRBD1 (5 bases). Looked up from germline, CDR1 is LNHDA and CDR2 is SQIVND (reference sequence). V lost 3 bases, J lost 8 bases, and 13 bases lay in between. The length of the CDR3 is 13 residues. The CDR3 DNA sequence: TGTGCCAGTAGTATCGACAGCGACTTAGGCTACACCTTC. This gives the protein CASSIDSDLGYTF.

The V gene is TRBV5-6, the J gene TRBJ2-2, with D possibly TRBD2 on 6 matching bases. The germline gives CDR1 SGHDT, CDR2 YYEEEE. The V end lost 3 bases, the J end lost 6 bases, and 18 bases lay between the germline ends. This CDR3 spans 16 amino acids. CDR3 sequence: CASSSRLVRWPGELFF. The CDR3 bases are TGTGCCAGCAGCTCCCGACTAGTTCGGTGGCCCGGGGAGCTGTTTTTT.

The chain has TRBV5-1 and TRBJ1-1, with D unclear. Per germline, CDR1 SGHRS and CDR2 YFSETQ. The CDR3 is made up of 15 amino acids. The ends were cut back, 4 bases at V and 0 bases at J, with 13 bases in the middle. The CDR3 region has the DNA TGCGCCAGCAGCCCTGGGTACTCGCTGAACACTGAAGCTTTCTTT. Its translation is CASSPGYSLNTEAFF.

A few counts support this clone. The J gene is TRBJ1-3, the V gene TRBV12-3 or TRBV12-4; TRBD1 is a possible D gene (5 bases). The CDR3 has 13 residues. Trimming pared 5 bases from V and 3 bases from J, leaving 8 bases between. The CDR3 DNA reads TGTGCCAGCAGTCGGACAATTGGAAACACCATATATTTT. This sequence encodes CASSRTIGNTIYF.

This clone showed up just a few times. The chain employs TRBV5-1 and TRBJ1-2, with TRBD1 as a possible D gene (5 bases). This CDR3 has 14 amino acids. CDR1 and CDR2 from the germline V gene are SGHRS and YFSETQ. V was trimmed by 2 bases and J by 1 base, leaving 9 bases between them. The CDR3 DNA sequence: TGCGCCAGCAGCTTAACGGACATTAACTATGGCTACACCTTC. Encoded protein: CASSLTDINYGYTF.

The chain joins TRBV6-1 to TRBJ2-7; 9 nucleotides match TRBD2. V shed 0 bases, J shed 6 bases, and the junction held 6 bases outside the gene matches. The CDR3 runs to 15 residues. Looked up from germline, CDR1 is MNHNS and CDR2 is SASEGT. CDR3 residues: CASSEAAGGSFEQYF. CDR3 DNA sequence: TGTGCCAGCAGTGAAGCAGCGGGGGGCTCGTTCGAGCAGTACTTC.

As concerns this clone: Other DNA sequences of this sample code for an identical CDR3. This chain joins TRBV29-1 and TRBJ1-5, with 7 bases matching TRBD1. The V gene end was trimmed by 4 bases and the J gene end by 5 bases; junction bases not matched to a gene: 2. This CDR3 has 12 residues. Germline-derived CDR1 and CDR2 are SQVTM and ANQGSEA. CDR3 loop: CSVGGQDQPQHF. DNA for the CDR3: TGCAGCGTTGGTGGACAGGATCAGCCCCAGCATTTT.

The chain carries TRBV6-6 and TRBJ2-7; the D gene is possibly TRBD2 (6 bases). Germline assignment: CDR1 MNHNY and CDR2 SVGAGI (reference sequence). With 0 bases removed from V and 3 bases from J, the gap between germline ends came to 6 bases. The CDR3 has 13 residues. The CDR3, as DNA: TGTGCCAGCAGTTACTCGCGGGGCTACGAGCAGTACGTC. Translating gives CASSYSRGYEQYV.

The gene calls are TRBV7-9 and TRBJ2-5; 8 nucleotides agree with TRBD2. Germline CDR1 and CDR2: SEHNR and FQNEAQ (reference sequence). The CDR3 totals 15 residues. V shed 3 bases, J shed 3 bases, and the junction held 6 bases outside the gene matches. The CDR3 protein is CASSFSGTREETQYF. In nucleotides, the CDR3 is TGTGCCAGCAGCTTCTCCGGGACTAGGGAAGAGACCCAGTACTTC.

The chain couples TRBV3-1 (or the pseudogene TRBV3-2) to TRBJ2-3; 9 bases match TRBD2. V was clipped by 4 bases and J by 10 bases; unmatched bases: 3. The CDR3 covers 12 residues. Germline assignment: CDR1 LGHDT and CDR2 YNNKEL (reference sequence). CDR3 in DNA: TGTGCCAGCAGCCCTAGCGGGGAGTCGCAGTATTTT. Its protein product is CASSPSGESQYF.

The chain joins TRBV10-2 to TRBJ2-3; D might be TRBD2 (5 bases). V was shortened by 3 bases and J by 0 bases, with 13 bases between the two germline ends. The CDR3 runs to 16 residues. Looked up from germline, CDR1 is WSHSY and CDR2 is SAAADI. CDR3 DNA: TGCGCCAGCAGTGAACAGCTAGCTGCTAGCACAGATACGCAGTATTTT. Protein product: CASSEQLAASTDTQYF.

The chain uses TRBV19 and TRBJ1-5, with 8 positions matching TRBD1. J gave up 2 bases and V 6 bases, and 3 bases lay outside the gene matches. This CDR3 has 14 residues. Germline assignment: CDR1 LNHDA and CDR2 SQIVND (reference sequence). CDR3 sequence reads: CASSQTGGNQPQHF. The CDR3 DNA reads TGTGCCAGTAGCCAGACAGGGGGCAATCAGCCCCAGCATTTT.

The V and J genes are TRBV12-3 or TRBV12-4 and TRBJ2-4, with D tentatively TRBD1 (5 bases). The CDR3 is made up of 12 amino acids. The V gene lost 7 bases and the J gene lost 4 bases, with 8 bases spanning the gap. The CDR3 DNA sequence: TGTGCCAGCAAAGCAGGGAAAAACATTCAGTACTTC. Protein product: CASKAGKNIQYF.

V is TRBV30 and J is TRBJ1-5; D remains unclear. The germline CDR1 and CDR2 sequences are GTSNPN and SVGIG (reference sequence). The CDR3 length is 13 residues. The V gene lost 1 base and the J gene lost 6 bases, with 10 bases spanning the gap. In DNA, the CDR3 is TGTGCCTGGAGTGCCCAGGATGGTCAGCCCCAGCATTTT. This encodes CAWSAQDGQPQHF.

The CDR3 loop is CASSFDREADTQYF. The CDR3 DNA reads TGCGCCAGCAGCTTTGACAGGGAGGCAGATACGCAGTATTTT. This chain joins TRBV5-1 and TRBJ2-3; perhaps TRBD1 as D (7 bases). Germline V gene sequence: CDR1 SGHRS, CDR2 YFSETQ. Trimming cost V 2 bases and J 4 bases, with 11 bases left between them. The CDR3 contains 14 residues.

The gene calls are TRBV18 and TRBJ2-3; 11 nucleotides match TRBD2. V lost 3 bases, J lost 14 bases, and 13 bases stayed unmatched. The CDR3 covers 15 residues. Germline assignment: CDR1 KGHSH and CDR2 LQKENI. CDR3 in DNA: TGTGCCAGCTCACCGTCGCCCGGGACTAGCGGTGTTTGGTATTTT. Translation: CASSPSPGTSGVWYF.

The chain uses TRBV5-1 and TRBJ2-1; D unclear. This CDR3 spans 14 amino acids. V was trimmed by 0 bases and J by 4 bases, leaving 8 bases between them. Germline CDR1 reads SGHRS; CDR2 reads YFSETQ. DNA of the CDR3: TGCGCCAGCAGCTTGGCAGTCCAGTACAATGAGCAGTTCTTC. Protein: CASSLAVQYNEQFF.

V usage is TRBV21-1 and J usage is TRBJ2-4. TRBV21-1 corresponds to a pseudogene. CDR3 length: 13 residues. The CDR3 region has the DNA TGTGCCAGCAGCAAAAGGTGTGTGGACATTCAGTACTTC. It encodes CASSKRCVDIQYF.

V usage is TRBV5-1 and J usage is TRBJ1-1; a weak D match, TRBD1 (5 bases). The CDR3 is 15 residues long. The V end was cut by 1 base, the J end by 4 bases, with 14 bases between. Germline assignment: CDR1 SGHRS and CDR2 YFSETQ. Written as DNA, the CDR3 is TGCGCCAGCAGCTTGAAAGGGGAGCTCTCCACTGAAGCTTTCTTT. This codes for CASSLKGELSTEAFF.